This T cell receptor (beta chain) appears in the sequencing data of a study of blood T cell repertoires in COVID-19. The repertoire was sequenced with immunoSEQ multiplex PCR; TCRdb's copy has only in-frame clones and lacks some. Of approximately 260,000 clones listed, approximately 86% are singletons. This TCR derives from a woman aged 25 to 45 with acute COVID-19. The sequenced sample was PBMCs or T cells enriched from blood (not recorded which).

CDR3 nucleotides: TGTGCCAGCAGTTTCGATCTACGCGCAGGTTACTCTGGAAACACCATATATTTT. Protein product: CASSFDLRAGYSGNTIYF. The gene calls are TRBV28 and TRBJ1-3; the D is unclear. Trimming removed 3 bases at V and 0 bases at J, with 18 bases between. The CDR3 is made up of 18 amino acids. Germline loops: CDR1 MDHEN, CDR2 SYDVKM. Looking up the rest from reference TRBV28 and TRBJ1-3 gives the full variable domain: DVKVTQSSRYLVKRTGEKVFLECVQDMDHENMFWYRQDPGLGLRLIYFSYDVKMKEKGDIPEGYSVSREKKERFSLILESASTNQTSMYLCASSFDLRAGYSGNTIYFGEGSWLTVV.